This T cell receptor beta chain was retrieved from a study of shared clonotypes between healthy human individuals. Study results and limitations: A limitation of the genetic and exposure-history diversity represented arose from few donors.

Libraries were prepared by immunoSEQ multiplex PCR; TCRdb keeps only in-frame clonotypes and omits some of them. The data contain more than 1.2 million clones, around 98.5% of them seen just once; the ten biggest clones take up 0.36%. About this clone: Its specificity is unknown.

The CDR3 extends over 14 amino acids. The V and J ends lost 7 bases and 10 bases, in that order; junction bases with no gene match: 10. Germline-derived CDR1 and CDR2 are MNHNY and SVGAGI (reference sequence). Sequences were obtained from naive CD4+ T cells sorted from blood. Noted subset: CD45RA+ positively selected. The sequence came from a man aged 25-45 years in good health. This sequence joins TRBV6-6 and TRBJ2-1, with TRBD2 matching over 10 bases. CDR3 residues: CASTEAGGRKEQFF. The CDR3, as DNA: TGTGCCAGCACCGAAGCGGGAGGGCGCAAAGAGCAGTTCTTC.